This record concerns one TCR beta chain sequence. What antigen it recognizes has not been identified. The input lacks base qualities; no much larger clone sits a single base away. The sample belongs to a study of CD8+ T cells in alopecia areata (dated by TCRdb to about 2018). Context from the whole study: Treated patients were enrolled in an open-label pilot trial of oral tofacitinib at 5 to 10 mg twice daily for moderate-to-severe alopecia areata. immunoSEQ multiplex PCR using 35 Vbeta forward primers and 13 Jbeta reverse primers was used to amplify TCRbeta CDR3 regions. Biopsies were taken from tofacitinib-treated patients at baseline and at 4 and 24 weeks of treatment, and a later scalp biopsy was taken in several of the tofacitinib-treated patients. On the human side, TCRbeta sequencing was run on scalp tissue and on sorted CD4+ and CD8+ peripheral blood T cells from healthy controls and from alopecia areata patients with either patchy or totalis/universalis disease. Scalp clonality was compared among normal scalp (n=4), patchy alopecia areata scalp (n=8), and alopecia totalis/universalis scalp (n=8). RNA was extracted with the PAXgene miRNA kit for fixed scalp, the miRNeasy kit for PBMCs, and the RNeasy kit for mouse skin. In both human patients and the C3H/HeJ mouse model, the study applied high-throughput TCRbeta sequencing to look at T cell clonal expansion in alopecia areata. Tofacitinib was administered for 6 to 18 months, and 6 months of follow-up off drug were then conducted to assess delayed response and recurrence. What the research found in general, with its limitations: Scalp TCR repertoire analysis is complicated because resident alphabeta T cells in normal human skin are also sequenced, whereas mouse skin is dominated by gammadelta T cells. Lesional scalp, especially in alopecia totalis/universalis, showed higher clonality and more expanded CD8+ clones than normal scalp, suggesting antigenic drive. Compared with mice, TCR sequences shared between patients were less clear, possibly partly because of HLA diversity across the patient population.

The method was the immunoSEQ multiplex PCR assay. To provide template for TCR sequencing, every sample had RNA extracted and reverse transcribed into cDNA. First-strand cDNA was synthesized with SuperScript III using a 2:1 mix of oligo-dT and random hexamers. A synthetic immune receptor repertoire was used to measure amplification bias, and any remaining bias was corrected computationally. Turning to the authors' computational methods: Raw reads were preprocessed to remove errors, and CDR3 was defined by IMGT conventions from the conserved cysteine to phenylalanine. Clonality was calculated as 1 minus Shannon entropy normalized by log2 of the number of productive unique TCRs. Scalp TCRbeta sequences were cross-referenced with sorted blood CD4 and CD8 repertoires so that the CD4 or CD8 identity of scalp clones could be inferred. The table comes from immuneACCESS by way of TCRdb, which keeps in-frame sequences with V and J called. Part of the clones is missing from these tables; in studies checked, under half for an unresolved V gene and the rest for unknown reasons. V and J calls and clone size follow that table, whereas D and trimming were derived from the DNA. The sample yields 200,000 to 250,000 clones; 50% to 60% were counted once. Approximately 0.45% of the sample belongs to the ten largest clones.

What this sample's time point label stands for: baseline before oral tofacitinib. Lesional scalp punch biopsies and peripheral blood were obtained from alopecia areata patients. PBMCs were separated by density centrifugation and stained for CD3, CD4 and CD8, after which CD4+ and CD8+ T cells were sorted on a FACSAria. The source is a human donor with alopecia areata. The material was CD4+ T cells sorted from blood, obtained at week 0.

The base sequence is TGTGCCTGGAGTGAGACCTTGGGGGCCCCAGAGACCCAGTACTTC. Its product reads: CAWSETLGAPETQYF. The chain couples TRBV30 to TRBJ2-5, and perhaps TRBD1 as D gene, on 6 matching bases. The junction shows trimming of 1 base on V and 4 bases on J, plus 16 bases between the germline ends. CDR1 and CDR2, per the germline V gene (reference sequence), are GTSNPN and SVGIG. From its cysteine to its phenylalanine, the CDR3 spans 15 amino acids. The CDR3 DNA has 45 bases and is translated from base 1.